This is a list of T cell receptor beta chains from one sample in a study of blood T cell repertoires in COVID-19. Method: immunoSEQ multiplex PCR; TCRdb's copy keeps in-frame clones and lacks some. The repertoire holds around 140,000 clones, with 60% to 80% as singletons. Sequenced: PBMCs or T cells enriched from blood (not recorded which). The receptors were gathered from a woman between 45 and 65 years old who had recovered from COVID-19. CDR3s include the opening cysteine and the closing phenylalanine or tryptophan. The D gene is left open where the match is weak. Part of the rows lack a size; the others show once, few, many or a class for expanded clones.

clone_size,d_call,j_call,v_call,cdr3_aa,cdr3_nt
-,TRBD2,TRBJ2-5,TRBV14,CASSQDAAGGETQYF,TGTGCCAGCAGCCAAGATGCAGCGGGAGGGGAGACCCAGTACTTC
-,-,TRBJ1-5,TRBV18,CASSPLQLDSSNQPQHF,TGTGCCAGCTCACCACTACAATTAGACAGCAGCAATCAGCCCCAGCATTTT
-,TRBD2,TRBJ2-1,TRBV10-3,CAIGLAEQFF,TGTGCCATCGGACTAGCCGAGCAGTTCTTC
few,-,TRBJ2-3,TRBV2,CASSDTRDTDTQYF,TGTGCCAGCAGTGATACGAGGGACACAGATACGCAGTATTTT
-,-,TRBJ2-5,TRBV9,CASSVYSGEETQYF,TGTGCCAGCAGCGTTTACTCAGGGGAAGAGACCCAGTACTTC
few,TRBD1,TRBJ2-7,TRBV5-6,CASSFTPGQGYEQYF,TGTGCCAGCAGCTTTACCCCTGGACAGGGCTACGAGCAGTACTTC
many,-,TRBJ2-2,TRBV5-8,CASSFSGNTGELFF,TGTGCCAGCAGCTTTAGCGGGAACACCGGGGAGCTGTTTTTT
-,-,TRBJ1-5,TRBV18,CASSPGQNQPQHF,TGTGCCAGCTCTCCGGGACAAAATCAGCCCCAGCATTTT
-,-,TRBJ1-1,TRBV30,CAWSGNGATEAFF,TGTGCCTGGAGCGGGAATGGAGCCACTGAAGCTTTCTTT
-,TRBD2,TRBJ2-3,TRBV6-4,CASSDSSSGRLSTDTQYF,TGTGCCAGCAGTGACTCGTCTAGCGGGAGATTGAGCACAGATACGCAGTATTTT
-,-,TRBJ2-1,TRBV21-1,CASIQLGDWDEQFF,TGTGCCAGCATCCAGTTGGGGGACTGGGATGAGCAGTTCTTC
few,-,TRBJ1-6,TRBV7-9,CASSFGTANSPLHF,TGTGCCAGCAGCTTCGGAACAGCTAATTCACCCCTCCACTTT